Listed below are T cell receptor beta chains from one sample, sequenced in a study of blood T cell repertoires in COVID-19. Profiled with immunoSEQ multiplex PCR; TCRdb holds only in-frame clones, not every one. Of 300,000 to 350,000 clones in the sample, around nine tenths were seen once. Sequencing was carried out using peripheral blood. These TCRs come from a woman aged 65 to 85 with COVID-19, enrolled during active disease. Both conserved end residues are part of each CDR3. Fields, in order: J gene, D gene, clone size, V gene, CDR3 protein, CDR3 DNA. The D gene is left open where the match is weak. Only part of the rows carry a size: once, few, many, or a class if the clone is expanded.

j_gene: TRBJ2-7; d_gene: -; abundance: -; v_gene: TRBV19; CDR3aa: CASSFGTTSSYEQYF; CDR3nt: TGTGCCAGTAGTTTTGGAACTACTTCCTCCTACGAGCAGTACTTC
j_gene: TRBJ2-5; d_gene: -; abundance: -; v_gene: TRBV19; CDR3aa: CASSIRHNQETQYF; CDR3nt: TGTGCCAGTAGTATAAGACACAACCAAGAGACCCAGTACTTC
j_gene: TRBJ1-2; d_gene: TRBD1; abundance: -; v_gene: TRBV5-1; CDR3aa: CASSLAGTANYGYTF; CDR3nt: TGCGCCAGCAGCTTGGCCGGGACAGCTAACTATGGCTACACCTTC
j_gene: TRBJ2-7; d_gene: -; abundance: few; v_gene: TRBV5-4; CDR3aa: CASSPTVAVEQYF; CDR3nt: TGTGCCAGCAGCCCCACGGTAGCAGTAGAGCAGTACTTC
j_gene: TRBJ1-1; d_gene: -; abundance: -; v_gene: TRBV5-1; CDR3aa: CASSFDYSASEAFF; CDR3nt: TGCGCCAGCAGCTTCGATTACAGTGCTTCTGAAGCTTTCTTT
j_gene: TRBJ2-7; d_gene: -; abundance: -; v_gene: TRBV15; CDR3aa: CATSRVGQQYF; CDR3nt: TGTGCCACCAGCAGAGTGGGCCAGCAGTACTTC
j_gene: TRBJ2-1; d_gene: -; abundance: -; v_gene: TRBV3-1/TRBV3-2; CDR3aa: CASSQAYWTVGNEQFF; CDR3nt: TGTGCCAGCAGCCAAGCCTACTGGACAGTCGGCAATGAGCAGTTCTTC
j_gene: TRBJ1-2; d_gene: TRBD1; abundance: few; v_gene: TRBV23-1; CDR3aa: CASIAKGTVSSFLGYTF; CDR3nt: TGCGCCAGCATAGCAAAAGGGACAGTCTCGTCTTTCTTGGGCTACACCTTC
j_gene: TRBJ2-3; d_gene: -; abundance: once; v_gene: TRBV11-3; CDR3aa: CASSLGGSRADTQYF; CDR3nt: TGTGCCAGCAGCTTAGGGGGCAGTCGGGCAGATACGCAGTATTTT
j_gene: TRBJ1-1; d_gene: TRBD1; abundance: -; v_gene: TRBV27; CDR3aa: CASSFQGGTEAFF; CDR3nt: TGTGCCAGCAGTTTTCAGGGGGGCACTGAAGCTTTCTTT
j_gene: TRBJ1-1; d_gene: -; abundance: -; v_gene: TRBV12-3/TRBV12-4; CDR3aa: CASSSGNSGEAFF; CDR3nt: TGTGCCAGCAGTTCAGGGAATTCGGGTGAAGCTTTCTTT
j_gene: TRBJ1-3; d_gene: -; abundance: -; v_gene: TRBV30; CDR3aa: CAWSVPGRGHTIYF; CDR3nt: TGTGCCTGGAGTGTACCGGGCAGGGGACACACCATATATTTT
j_gene: TRBJ1-3; d_gene: -; abundance: -; v_gene: TRBV13; CDR3aa: CASSPQSGTLSGNTIYF; CDR3nt: TGTGCCAGCAGCCCGCAATCCGGGACACTCTCTGGAAACACCATATATTTT
j_gene: TRBJ1-3; d_gene: -; abundance: -; v_gene: TRBV5-6; CDR3aa: CASSLVARISGNTIYF; CDR3nt: TGTGCCAGCAGCTTGGTGGCTCGCATCTCTGGAAACACCATATATTTT
j_gene: TRBJ1-3; d_gene: -; abundance: -; v_gene: TRBV7-9; CDR3aa: CASSLGENTIYF; CDR3nt: TGTGCCAGCAGCTTAGGAGAAAACACCATATATTTT
j_gene: TRBJ2-2; d_gene: -; abundance: -; v_gene: TRBV24-1; CDR3aa: CATSGAYTGELFF; CDR3nt: TGTGCCACCAGTGGGGCCTACACCGGGGAGCTGTTTTTT
j_gene: TRBJ1-1; d_gene: TRBD1; abundance: -; v_gene: TRBV29-1; CDR3aa: CSVSQGATEAFF; CDR3nt: TGCAGCGTTTCACAGGGGGCAACTGAAGCTTTCTTT
j_gene: TRBJ2-7; d_gene: TRBD1; abundance: -; v_gene: TRBV29-1; CDR3aa: CSATTGSYEQYF; CDR3nt: TGCAGCGCTACGACAGGGTCCTACGAGCAGTACTTC
j_gene: TRBJ2-1; d_gene: TRBD2; abundance: -; v_gene: TRBV11-2; CDR3aa: CASRPLAGGPNEQFF; CDR3nt: TGTGCCAGCAGGCCACTAGCGGGGGGCCCCAATGAGCAGTTCTTC
j_gene: TRBJ2-7; d_gene: -; abundance: once; v_gene: TRBV27; CDR3aa: CASSREGESYEQYF; CDR3nt: TGTGCCAGCAGCCGTGAAGGGGAATCCTACGAGCAGTACTTC
j_gene: TRBJ1-1; d_gene: -; abundance: -; v_gene: TRBV19; CDR3aa: CASSIDRDTEAFF; CDR3nt: TGTGCCAGTAGTATAGACAGGGACACTGAAGCTTTCTTT
j_gene: TRBJ1-5; d_gene: TRBD1; abundance: -; v_gene: TRBV30; CDR3aa: CAWSASGGRRNQPQHF; CDR3nt: TGTGCCTGGAGTGCCTCAGGGGGCCGCCGGAATCAGCCCCAGCATTTT
j_gene: TRBJ1-1; d_gene: -; abundance: -; v_gene: TRBV27; CDR3aa: CASNPGGNTEAFF; CDR3nt: TGTGCCAGCAACCCCGGGGGAAACACTGAAGCTTTCTTT
j_gene: TRBJ1-6; d_gene: TRBD1; abundance: -; v_gene: TRBV5-4; CDR3aa: CASSSATQGARGNSPLHF; CDR3nt: TGTGCCAGCAGCAGTGCGACTCAGGGGGCACGGGGTAATTCACCCCTCCACTTT
j_gene: TRBJ2-7; d_gene: -; abundance: -; v_gene: TRBV28; CDR3aa: CASRSPGRLYEQYF; CDR3nt: TGTGCCAGCAGGAGCCCCGGGAGACTCTACGAGCAGTACTTC
j_gene: TRBJ1-5; d_gene: -; abundance: once; v_gene: TRBV7-2; CDR3aa: CASSLIGAANQPQHF; CDR3nt: TGTGCCAGCAGCTTAATCGGAGCGGCCAATCAGCCCCAGCATTTT
j_gene: TRBJ1-6; d_gene: TRBD1; abundance: -; v_gene: TRBV28; CDR3aa: CASQSGQGTPSPLHF; CDR3nt: TGTGCCAGCCAATCGGGACAGGGGACCCCTTCACCCCTCCACTTT
j_gene: TRBJ2-3; d_gene: TRBD2; abundance: once; v_gene: TRBV5-1; CDR3aa: CASSAPTSGGGPGDTQYF; CDR3nt: TGCGCCAGCAGCGCCCCCACTAGCGGGGGGGGGCCTGGGGATACGCAGTATTTT
j_gene: TRBJ2-2; d_gene: -; abundance: -; v_gene: TRBV7-2; CDR3aa: CASSPRGGTGELFF; CDR3nt: TGTGCCAGCAGCCCTAGGGGGGGCACCGGGGAGCTGTTTTTT
j_gene: TRBJ1-3; d_gene: -; abundance: -; v_gene: TRBV10-3; CDR3aa: CATRAGTGNTIYF; CDR3nt: TGTGCCACCCGCGCTGGTACTGGAAACACCATATATTTT
j_gene: TRBJ2-3; d_gene: TRBD2; abundance: once; v_gene: TRBV28; CDR3aa: CASSFPRTSGGKGDTQYF; CDR3nt: TGTGCCAGCAGTTTCCCCCGGACTAGCGGGGGGAAGGGAGATACGCAGTATTTT
j_gene: TRBJ1-5; d_gene: -; abundance: -; v_gene: TRBV27; CDR3aa: CASRNRAGNQPQHF; CDR3nt: TGTGCCAGCAGGAACAGGGCTGGCAATCAGCCCCAGCATTTT
j_gene: TRBJ1-1; d_gene: -; abundance: -; v_gene: TRBV5-1; CDR3aa: CASRGGDHTEAFF; CDR3nt: TGCGCCAGCAGAGGCGGGGACCACACTGAAGCTTTCTTT
j_gene: TRBJ1-1; d_gene: -; abundance: -; v_gene: TRBV3-1/TRBV3-2; CDR3aa: CASSHLDRSTEAFF; CDR3nt: TGTGCCAGCAGCCATCTCGACAGGAGCACTGAAGCTTTCTTT
j_gene: TRBJ1-2; d_gene: TRBD1; abundance: -; v_gene: TRBV5-4; CDR3aa: CASSGDRGGEGYTF; CDR3nt: TGTGCCAGCAGTGGGGACAGGGGAGGTGAGGGCTACACCTTC
j_gene: TRBJ2-2; d_gene: -; abundance: -; v_gene: TRBV30; CDR3aa: CARNEDTGELFF; CDR3nt: TGTGCCCGGAATGAGGACACCGGGGAGCTGTTTTTT
j_gene: TRBJ1-5; d_gene: -; abundance: -; v_gene: TRBV5-6; CDR3aa: CASSLKTGYSNQPQHF; CDR3nt: TGTGCCAGCAGCTTGAAGACAGGATATAGCAATCAGCCCCAGCATTTT
j_gene: TRBJ2-7; d_gene: TRBD1; abundance: -; v_gene: TRBV11-2; CDR3aa: CASSLDGRGLGEQYF; CDR3nt: TGTGCCAGCAGCTTAGATGGCAGGGGGCTGGGGGAGCAGTACTTC
j_gene: TRBJ2-2; d_gene: -; abundance: -; v_gene: TRBV4-1; CDR3aa: CASSQGRHDTGELFF; CDR3nt: TGCGCCAGCAGCCAAGGCAGGCACGACACCGGGGAGCTGTTTTTT
j_gene: TRBJ1-2; d_gene: TRBD1; abundance: -; v_gene: TRBV7-2; CDR3aa: CASSLALGQGNYGYTF; CDR3nt: TGTGCCAGCAGCTTGGCCTTGGGACAGGGGAACTATGGCTACACCTTC